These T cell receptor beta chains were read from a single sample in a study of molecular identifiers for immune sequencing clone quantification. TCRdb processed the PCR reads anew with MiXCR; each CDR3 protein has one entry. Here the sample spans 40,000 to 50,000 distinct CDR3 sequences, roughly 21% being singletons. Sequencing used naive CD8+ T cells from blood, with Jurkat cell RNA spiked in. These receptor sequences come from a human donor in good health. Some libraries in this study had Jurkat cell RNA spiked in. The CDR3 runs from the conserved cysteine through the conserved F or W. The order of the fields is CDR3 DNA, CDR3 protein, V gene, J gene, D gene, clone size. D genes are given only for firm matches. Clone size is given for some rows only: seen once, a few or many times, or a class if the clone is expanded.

TGTGCCAGCACAGAGGGTTCCTATGGCTACACCTTC	CASTEGSYGYTF	TRBV6-2/TRBV6-3	TRBJ1-2	.	many
TGTGCCAGCAGCCCCGGTTACCTGGGAACTGAAGCTTTCTTT	CASSPGYLGTEAFF	TRBV7-9	TRBJ1-1	.	many
TGTGCCAGCAGCTTCGGGACACAAGTTCGCTACGAGCAGTACTTC	CASSFGTQVRYEQYF	TRBV5-6	TRBJ2-7	.	many
TGCAGTGCTGAAGCGTCGGGACAGTCCACAGATACGCAGTATTTT	CSAEASGQSTDTQYF	TRBV20-1	TRBJ2-3	TRBD1	many
TGCGCCAGCAGCCAAGGAATAGCTTGGGGTTACGAGCAGTACTTC	CASSQGIAWGYEQYF	TRBV4-3	TRBJ2-7	.	many
TGCGCCAGCAGCCATCCCCCCTCGGCGACAGGGAGCACAGATACGCAGTATTTT	CASSHPPSATGSTDTQYF	TRBV4-1	TRBJ2-3	TRBD1	once
TGTGCCAGCAGCCTAACCGGGAAGAACACCGGGGAGCTGTTTTTT	CASSLTGKNTGELFF	TRBV13	TRBJ2-2	.	many
TGTGCCAGCAGTTACGGGGGGCGGCTGAATGAGCAGTTCTTC	CASSYGGRLNEQFF	TRBV6-2/TRBV6-3	TRBJ2-1	.	many
TGCAGCGTTGAAGCGGGGACTAGCGGCACAGATACGCAGTATTTT	CSVEAGTSGTDTQYF	TRBV29-1	TRBJ2-3	TRBD2	medium-sized
TGTGCCAGCAGTACCCTGACCCGGAGGGAGGAGACCCAGTACTTC	CASSTLTRREETQYF	TRBV12-3/TRBV12-4	TRBJ2-5	.	many
TGTGCCAGCAGCACAGTGCGGGGGTTCATGGGTCGAAACATTCAGTACTTC	CASSTVRGFMGRNIQYF	TRBV11-2	TRBJ2-4	TRBD2	many
TGTGCCAGCAGCTCCCCCACCTTCACAGATACGCAGTATTTT	CASSSPTFTDTQYF	TRBV7-9	TRBJ2-3	.	.
TGTGCCAGCAGTTACTCGAGAGATCAGGGAATCTGGTCCTCTGGAAACACCATATATTTT	CASSYSRDQGIWSSGNTIYF	TRBV6-5	TRBJ1-3	.	.
TGTGCCAGCAGCCAAGATTCGTCTGGTTCAGCTAGCACAGATACGCAGTATTTT	CASSQDSSGSASTDTQYF	TRBV3-1	TRBJ2-3	.	many
TGTGCCAGCCGGGCCTCCGGGGAGACCCAGTACTTC	CASRASGETQYF	TRBV6-5	TRBJ2-5	.	many
TGTGCCAGCAGTTACTCTTGGACTAGCGGGGGGTCTGAGACCCAGTACTTC	CASSYSWTSGGSETQYF	TRBV6-6	TRBJ2-5	TRBD2	.
TGTGCCAGCAGTTTAACAGGGGTTGCTGGGGCCAACGTCCTGACTTTC	CASSLTGVAGANVLTF	TRBV27	TRBJ2-6	TRBD1	many
TGTGCCAGCAGCCTAAGGACAGAGCCCTACGAGCAGTACTTC	CASSLRTEPYEQYF	TRBV9	TRBJ2-7	.	many
TGCGCCAGCAGCCACCTAGGGCAGGAGCAGTTCTTC	CASSHLGQEQFF	TRBV4-1	TRBJ2-1	.	many
TGTGCCAGCAGCTGGGGGACAGGCCAAGAGACCCAGTACTTC	CASSWGTGQETQYF	TRBV5-8	TRBJ2-5	TRBD1	medium-sized
TGTGCCAGCAGTCGAGCGGGGGGGCTGTACGAGCAGTACTTC	CASSRAGGLYEQYF	TRBV6-5	TRBJ2-7	TRBD2	many
TGTGCCAGCAGTGAACATTTCCAAGAGACCCAGTACTTC	CASSEHFQETQYF	TRBV25-1	TRBJ2-5	.	many
TGTGCCAGCAGTTACGCGGGGGGCACAGATACGCAGTATTTT	CASSYAGGTDTQYF	TRBV6-2/TRBV6-3	TRBJ2-3	TRBD2	many
TGTGCCAGCAGCTTAATTGGGGTACCCTCCTACAATGAGCAGTTCTTC	CASSLIGVPSYNEQFF	TRBV11-2	TRBJ2-1	.	many
TGCGCCAGCAGCTTGGGGTACTCCTACAATGAGCAGTTCTTC	CASSLGYSYNEQFF	TRBV5-1	TRBJ2-1	.	many
TGTGCCAGCAGCTCCAACCACTGGGCCGGGGAGCTGTTTTTT	CASSSNHWAGELFF	TRBV7-2	TRBJ2-2	.	many
TGTGCCAGCAGCCCGCGCGGTCCCCCTCCAACCTACGAGCAGTACTTC	CASSPRGPPPTYEQYF	TRBV28	TRBJ2-7	.	.
TGTGCCAGCAGCTTAGCGACGACAAGGAATGAAAAACTGTTTTTT	CASSLATTRNEKLFF	TRBV7-9	TRBJ1-4	.	many
TGTGCCAGCAGTTTGGGACCGACATCCAGCTCCTACGAGCAGTACTTC	CASSLGPTSSSYEQYF	TRBV28	TRBJ2-7	.	many
TGTGCCAGTATTGGGGAGAACACTGAAGCTTTCTTT	CASIGENTEAFF	TRBV19	TRBJ1-1	.	many
TGTGCCAGCAGTTTCACCTTTCCAGGGTCTAGCGGGGGCTACGAGCAGTACTTC	CASSFTFPGSSGGYEQYF	TRBV28	TRBJ2-7	TRBD2	many
TGCAGTGCTAGAGAAGGGCAGGGGAATCAGTATTTT	CSAREGQGNQYF	TRBV20-1	TRBJ2-3	.	many
TGTGCCAGCAGCTCCCAGTTGGGGGAGACCCAGTACTTC	CASSSQLGETQYF	TRBV11-3	TRBJ2-5	.	many
TGTGCCAGTAGTATTACCCTTCGTAGTGAAGCTTTCTTT	CASSITLRSEAFF	TRBV19	TRBJ1-1	.	many
TGTGCCAGTAGTCCCAACGATCCTAGCGGGGGGGGCACAGATACGCAGTATTTT	CASSPNDPSGGGTDTQYF	TRBV19	TRBJ2-3	TRBD2	many
TGTGCCTGGAGTGTTCGCGGGTATGGGTACGAGCAGTACTTC	CAWSVRGYGYEQYF	TRBV30	TRBJ2-7	.	many
TGCGCCAGCAGCCAAGAAAGCAATTCGGGAGGGGTAGGTACGGATACGCAGTATTTT	CASSQESNSGGVGTDTQYF	TRBV4-3	TRBJ2-3	TRBD2	many
TGCAGTGCAAAGGACAGAGTCGCCTACGAGCAGTACTTC	CSAKDRVAYEQYF	TRBV20-1	TRBJ2-7	.	many
TGCGCCAGCAGCCAAAACCCAACCGGGACTAGCGGGAGCTATGAGCAGTTCTTC	CASSQNPTGTSGSYEQFF	TRBV4-3	TRBJ2-1	TRBD2	many
TGCGCCAGCAGCCCAGGGGACAGCCGCTCTGGAAACACCATATATTTT	CASSPGDSRSGNTIYF	TRBV5-1	TRBJ1-3	TRBD1	many
TGTGCCACCAGCAGAAGGGGGGCAGAACTTAGCAATCAGCTCCAGCATTTT	CATSRRGAELSNQLQHF	TRBV15	TRBJ1-5	.	.
TGTGCCAGCAGTTACTCGATCTTGGGCGGCGAGCAGTACTTC	CASSYSILGGEQYF	TRBV6-6	TRBJ2-7	.	.
TGTGCCAGCAGTCTTCGGTGGACTGAAGCTTTCTTT	CASSLRWTEAFF	TRBV2	TRBJ1-1	.	many
TGTGCCAGCAGCTTAGGCCGCAGGGGGACCTTGAACACTGAAGCTTTCTTT	CASSLGRRGTLNTEAFF	TRBV13	TRBJ1-1	TRBD1	many
TGTGCCAGCAGTTACTCCCCCGGGGAGCTGTTTTTT	CASSYSPGELFF	TRBV6-2/TRBV6-3	TRBJ2-2	.	many
TGCAGCGTTGAAGATGGTAGGCAGGATCTCACAGATACGCAGTATTTT	CSVEDGRQDLTDTQYF	TRBV29-1	TRBJ2-3	.	many
TGTGCCAGCAGCTTGGAGACAGGGGATGGCTACACCTTC	CASSLETGDGYTF	TRBV5-4	TRBJ1-2	TRBD1	many
TGTGCCAGCAGCTTCCCCCATCGGACAGACAAGACCTACGAGCAGTACTTC	CASSFPHRTDKTYEQYF	TRBV11-1	TRBJ2-7	.	many
TGTGCCTGGATTTTCGGCGGGATTAGCACAGATACGCAGTATTTT	CAWIFGGISTDTQYF	TRBV30	TRBJ2-3	.	many
TGTGCCAGCAGCGCAGGTGGAGGGGGAGTCGAGCAGTACTTC	CASSAGGGGVEQYF	TRBV9	TRBJ2-7	.	many
TGCGCCAGCAGCCAATTGGACACAAACTTCAACTATGGCTACACCTTC	CASSQLDTNFNYGYTF	TRBV4-1	TRBJ1-2	.	many
TGTGCCAGCAGCTCAAATACAGGGGACCGCACAGATACGCAGTATTTT	CASSSNTGDRTDTQYF	TRBV7-9	TRBJ2-3	TRBD1	many
TGTGCCAGCAGCGTAGGAGGAGGAATCACTGAAGCTTTCTTT	CASSVGGGITEAFF	TRBV9	TRBJ1-1	.	.
TGTGCCAGTAGTCCAAGTGCCCCTACTGAGCAGTACTTC	CASSPSAPTEQYF	TRBV19	TRBJ2-7	.	many
TGTGCCAGCAGTTTCGCGGGGGGCCCTGGGGGCGAGCAGTACTTC	CASSFAGGPGGEQYF	TRBV12-3/TRBV12-4	TRBJ2-7	TRBD2	many